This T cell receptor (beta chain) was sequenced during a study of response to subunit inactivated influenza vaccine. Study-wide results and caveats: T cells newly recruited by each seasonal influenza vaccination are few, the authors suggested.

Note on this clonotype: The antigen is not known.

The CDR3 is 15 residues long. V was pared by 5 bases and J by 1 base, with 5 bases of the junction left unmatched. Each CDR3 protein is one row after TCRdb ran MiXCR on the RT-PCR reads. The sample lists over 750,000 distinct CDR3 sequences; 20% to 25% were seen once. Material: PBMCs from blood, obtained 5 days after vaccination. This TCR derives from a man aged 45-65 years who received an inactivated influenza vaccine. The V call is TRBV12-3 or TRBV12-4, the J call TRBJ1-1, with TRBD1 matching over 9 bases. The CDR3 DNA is TGTGCCAGCAGTGGACAGGGGCACCGGAACACTGAAGCTTTCTTT. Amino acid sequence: CASSGQGHRNTEAFF.